This note documents a single T cell receptor (beta chain) sequence. The same CDR3 arises from other DNA sequences in this sample as well. The sample is drawn from a study of blood T cell repertoires in COVID-19. The CDR3 is 15 residues long. Per the germline V gene, CDR1 is SGHNT and CDR2 is YYREEE (reference sequence). V shed 3 bases and J 4 bases; nucleotides not matched to a gene: 6. Method: immunoSEQ multiplex PCR; TCRdb's copy keeps in-frame clones and lacks some. The sample has nearly 250,000 clones, 86% seen once. Sequencing was done on a sample of peripheral blood. The TCR originated in a woman aged 55-70 years who had recovered from COVID-19. The J gene is TRBJ2-1, the V gene TRBV5-4, with 8 bases aligning to TRBD2. As DNA, the CDR3 is TGTGCCAGCAGCTCTGGTACGGGGGGGTACAATGAGCAGTTCTTC. As protein: CASSSGTGGYNEQFF.